These 20 T cell receptor beta chains were all obtained from the same sample, sequenced in a study of blood T cells in healthy people across ages. The use of a sample-barcoded 5' primer and a J-beta primer mix characterized a second PCR of roughly 6 to 12 cycles. TCRdb reanalysed the 5' RACE reads using MiXCR and keeps one entry per CDR3 protein. The sample gives roughly 1.7 million distinct CDR3 sequences, roughly a third of which show up once; approximately 10% is in the top ten. Sequencing was carried out using blood. The receptors stem from a woman between 25 and 40 years old in good health.

As concerns this clonotype: The missing conserved phenylalanine or tryptophan at the end of this CDR3 makes a read error likely. The rearrangement links TRBV9 to TRBJ2-5; D unclear. The germline V gene has CDR1 SGDLS and CDR2 YYNGEE. V lost 5 bases and J 4 bases, leaving 15 bases between the germline ends. The CDR3 totals 14 residues. CDR3 in DNA: TGTGCCAGCAGTACCATGGCGGATGGAGAGACCCAGTACTGC. Its translation: CASSTMADGETQYC.

There are a few counts of this clonotype. This chain uses TRBV5-1 with TRBJ2-5, with 9 positions matching TRBD1. Germline V lookup: CDR1 SGHRS, CDR2 YFSETQ. The V segment lost 7 bases and the J segment 5 bases; nucleotides outside the gene matches: 9. This CDR3 comprises 14 residues. CDR3 DNA: TGCGCCAGCCGCATACAGGGGGCGGATGAGACCCAGTACTTC. Translating gives CASRIQGADETQYF.

This clonotype appeared a few times. The V and J genes are TRBV29-1 and TRBJ2-1, with D possibly matching TRBD2 (5 bases). This CDR3 contains 14 residues. Germline V lookup: CDR1 SQVTM, CDR2 ANQGSEA. V was pared by 4 bases and J by 7 bases, with 17 bases between. The CDR3 spells CSVGLFQTGNEQFF. Written as DNA, the CDR3 is TGCAGCGTTGGATTGTTCCAGACGGGAAATGAGCAGTTCTTC.

The V and J genes are TRBV6-2 or TRBV6-3 and TRBJ1-2; D is possibly TRBD1 (5 bases). Per germline, CDR1 MNHEY and CDR2 SVGEGT. There are 19 residues in the CDR3. The V end lost 0 bases, the J end lost 2 bases, and 22 bases lay between the germline ends. For the CDR3, the DNA is TGTGCCAGCAGTTACTCGTACCCACGCCGACAGATTAAGAACTATGGCTACACCTTC. Translating gives CASSYSYPRRQIKNYGYTF.

The sample holds many counts of this clonotype. The chain links TRBV3-1 to TRBJ2-5; 7 bases fit TRBD1. The CDR3 runs 15 residues. CDR1 is LGHDT and CDR2 is YNNKEL in the germline V gene (reference sequence). The junction had 6 bases not matched to a gene; V was cut back by 1 base and J by 4 bases. CDR3 coding DNA: TGTGCCAGCAGCCAAGCTACAGGGGTCGGAGAGACCCAGTACTTC. It codes for CASSQATGVGETQYF.

The V gene is TRBV25-1, the J gene TRBJ1-1, with 9 bases aligning to TRBD1. Germline V CDR1 and CDR2: MGHDK, SYGVNS. The CDR3 runs to 15 residues. Unmatched junction bases numbered 3, after V lost 3 bases and J lost 1 base. The CDR3 loop reads CASSERTGENTEAFF. Here the CDR3 DNA reads TGTGCCAGCAGTGAGAGGACAGGGGAGAACACTGAAGCTTTCTTT. Supplemented by reference TRBV25-1 and TRBJ1-1, the full variable domain reads EADIYQTPRYLVIGTGKKITLECSQTMGHDKMYWYQQDPGMELHLIHYSYGVNSTEKGDLSSESTVSRIRTEHFPLTLESARPSHTSQYLCASSERTGENTEAFFGQGTRLTVV.

This clonotype was seen only a few times. The rearrangement uses TRBV2 and TRBJ1-2, with TRBD1 matching over 7 bases. Losses at the gene ends were 4 bases for V and 7 bases for J; bases not matched to a gene: 6. The CDR3 extends over 13 amino acids. Germline lookup yields CDR1 SNHLY and CDR2 FYNNEI. The CDR3 DNA sequence: TGTGCCAGCAGTGGGGGACAGACTCTTGGCTACACCTTC. Amino acid sequence: CASSGGQTLGYTF.

About this clonotype itself: Germline is not matched at one junction end, which may reflect a read error. The rearrangement uses TRBV9 and TRBJ2-6; TRBD2 matches at 14 bases. CDR1 and CDR2 from the germline V gene are SGDLS and YYNGEE. The CDR3 consists of 18 residues. CDR3 loop: CASSTGTSGGSGADVLTF. CDR3 DNA sequence: TGTGCCAGCAGCACTGGGACTAGCGGGGGATCTGGGGCCGACGTCCTGACTTTC.

This clonotype was seen once. The chain recombines TRBV20-1 with TRBJ1-2; D gene ambiguous. The V gene lost 0 bases and the J gene lost 6 bases, with 8 bases spanning the gap. CDR1 and CDR2 (germline): DFQATT, SNEGSKA (reference sequence). This CDR3 is 12 amino acids long. This chain's CDR3 is CSARDPEDGYTF. The CDR3 DNA sequence: TGCAGTGCTAGAGATCCAGAAGATGGCTACACCTTC.

The chain combines TRBV2 with TRBJ2-2; unclear D gene. The CDR3 has 13 residues. Germline V gives CDR1 SNHLY, CDR2 FYNNEI. Trimming pared 8 bases from V and 3 bases from J, leaving 10 bases between. The CDR3 bases are TGTGCCAGCGGCTTGGATTACACCGGGGAGCTGTTTTTT. This gives the protein CASGLDYTGELFF.

V gene TRBV2 combines with J gene TRBJ2-7; no firm D call. From germline, CDR1 is SNHLY and CDR2 FYNNEI. Trimming removed 7 bases at V and 7 bases at J, with 11 bases between. The length of the CDR3 is 11 residues. The CDR3 loop reads CASTLTLEQYF. The CDR3 nucleotides read TGTGCCAGCACCCTTACACTGGAGCAGTACTTC.

This clonotype appeared many times. The chain is built from TRBV18 and TRBJ2-3; D unclear. The CDR3 length is 14 residues. Germline loops: CDR1 KGHSH, CDR2 LQKENI. V lost 4 bases to trimming and J lost 5 bases, with 13 bases between them. The CDR3 reads CASSHSGQEDTQYF. In DNA form, the CDR3 reads TGTGCCAGCTCACACTCCGGGCAGGAAGATACGCAGTATTTT.

This clonotype appeared a single time. The CDR3 reads CASSETGQGVYEQYF. In nucleotides, the CDR3 is TGTGCCAGCAGCGAGACCGGACAGGGGGTCTACGAGCAGTACTTC. V gene TRBV5-6 combines with J gene TRBJ2-7; the match to TRBD1 covers 10 bases. The CDR3 loop spans 15 amino acids. With V trimmed by 4 bases and J by 3 bases, 7 bases remained unmatched. Germline CDR1 and CDR2: SGHDT and YYEEEE.

In DNA, the CDR3 is TGTGCCAGCAGTTTATCCGGCCCCTATAGCAATCAGCCCCAGCATTTT. Its translation: CASSLSGPYSNQPQHF. The chain carries TRBV6-8 and TRBJ1-5; the D is unclear. The V gene lost 4 bases and the J gene lost 0 bases, with 13 bases spanning the gap. Germline CDR1 and CDR2: MNHGY and SAAAGT. The CDR3 runs to 16 residues.

The chain has TRBV6-6 and TRBJ2-6; D gene unclear. The CDR3 covers 13 residues. V was pared by 5 bases and J by 3 bases, with 5 bases between. From germline, CDR1 is MNHNY and CDR2 SVGAGI (reference sequence). This CDR3 is CASSDDGANVLTF. As DNA, the CDR3 is TGTGCCAGCAGTGATGATGGGGCCAACGTCCTGACTTTC.

The table lists this clonotype with a few counts. This chain connects TRBV13 to TRBJ2-3; 7 nucleotides line up with TRBD2. The trim removed 3 bases at V and 2 bases at J, leaving 8 bases unmatched. The CDR3 is made up of 16 amino acids. CDR1 is PRHDT, CDR2 FYEKMQ, per germline (reference sequence). The CDR3 is CASSFRRSGFTDTQYF. The DNA for the CDR3 is TGTGCCAGCAGCTTCAGGCGTAGCGGGTTCACAGATACGCAGTATTTT.

On this clonotype itself: A read error may account for a junction end that differs from germline. The chain uses TRBV5-1 and TRBJ2-6, with D tentatively TRBD1 or TRBD2 (5 bases each). The V gene's germline CDR1 is SGHRS and CDR2 YFSETQ. CDR3 length equals 16 residues. The CDR3 DNA follows: TGCGCCAGCAGCCGGGACGGCGGGTCTGGGACCAACGTCCTGACTTTC. Translated: CASSRDGGSGTNVLTF.

The chain links TRBV29-1 to TRBJ1-1, with unresolved D. The CDR3 is 12 amino acids. Trimming took off 7 bases at V and 1 base at J, with 10 bases between the two ends. Germline values: CDR1 SQVTM, CDR2 ANQGSEA. The CDR3 here is CSAVRGNTEAFF. In DNA form, the CDR3 reads TGCAGCGCCGTACGAGGGAACACTGAAGCTTTCTTT.

In regard to this clonotype: The junction does not match germline at one end; this may be a read error. The rearrangement uses TRBV12-3 or TRBV12-4 and TRBJ2-3; TRBD2 matches at 9 bases. This CDR3 spans 15 amino acids. The CDR3 DNA reads as TGTGCCAGCAGTCTAGCGGGGAAAGGGGGAGGTACGCAGTATTTT. It codes for CASSLAGKGGGTQYF.

V and J are TRBV10-2 and TRBJ1-6; D is unresolved. The germline V gene has CDR1 WSHSY and CDR2 SAAADI. Trimming took 8 bases from V and 7 from J, leaving 18 bases between them. CDR3 length: 15 residues. CDR3 coding DNA: TGCGCCAGCTGGAATTGGGGATCACTGAATTCACCCCTCCACTTT. Translating it yields CASWNWGSLNSPLHF.